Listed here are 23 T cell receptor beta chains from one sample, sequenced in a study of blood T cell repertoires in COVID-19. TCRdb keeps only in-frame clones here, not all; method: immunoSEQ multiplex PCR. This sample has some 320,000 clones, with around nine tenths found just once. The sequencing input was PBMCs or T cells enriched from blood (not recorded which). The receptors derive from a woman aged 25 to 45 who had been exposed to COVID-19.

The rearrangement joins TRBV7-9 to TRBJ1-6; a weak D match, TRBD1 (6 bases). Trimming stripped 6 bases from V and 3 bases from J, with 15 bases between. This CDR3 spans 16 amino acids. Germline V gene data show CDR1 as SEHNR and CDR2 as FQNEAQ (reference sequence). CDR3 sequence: CASSHPIGGYNSPLHF. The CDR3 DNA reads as TGTGCCAGCAGTCACCCGATAGGGGGCTATAATTCACCCCTCCACTTT.

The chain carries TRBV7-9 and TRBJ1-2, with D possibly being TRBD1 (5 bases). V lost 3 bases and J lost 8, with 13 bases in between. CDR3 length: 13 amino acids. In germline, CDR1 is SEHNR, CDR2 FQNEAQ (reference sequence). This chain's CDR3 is CASSLGGHRGYTF. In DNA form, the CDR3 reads TGTGCCAGCAGCTTGGGCGGACACAGGGGCTACACCTTC.

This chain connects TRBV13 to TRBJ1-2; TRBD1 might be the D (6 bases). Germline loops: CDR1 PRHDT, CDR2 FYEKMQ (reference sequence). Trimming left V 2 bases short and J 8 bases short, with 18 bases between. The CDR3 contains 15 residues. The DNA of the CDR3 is TGTGCCAGCAGCTTAACAGGGTACGGAGTTAACGGCTACACCTTC. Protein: CASSLTGYGVNGYTF. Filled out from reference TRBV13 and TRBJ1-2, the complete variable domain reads AAGVIQSPRHLIKEKRETATLKCYPIPRHDTVYWYQQGPGQDPQFLISFYEKMQSDKGSIPDRFSAQQFSDYHSELNMSSLELGDSALYFCASSLTGYGVNGYTFGSGTRLTVV.

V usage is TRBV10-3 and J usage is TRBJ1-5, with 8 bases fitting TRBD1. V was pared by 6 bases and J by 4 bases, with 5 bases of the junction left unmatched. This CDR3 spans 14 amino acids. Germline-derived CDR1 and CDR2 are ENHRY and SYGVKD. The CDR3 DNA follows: TGTGCCATCAGGGGGGACAGGCTGAATCAGCCCCAGCATTTT. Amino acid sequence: CAIRGDRLNQPQHF.

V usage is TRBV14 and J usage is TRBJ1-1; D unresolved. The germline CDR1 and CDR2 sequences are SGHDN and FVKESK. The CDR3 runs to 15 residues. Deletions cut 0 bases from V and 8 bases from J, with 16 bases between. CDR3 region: CASSQDGGRQREAFF. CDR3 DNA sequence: TGTGCCAGCAGCCAAGATGGCGGCCGCCAAAGGGAAGCTTTCTTT.

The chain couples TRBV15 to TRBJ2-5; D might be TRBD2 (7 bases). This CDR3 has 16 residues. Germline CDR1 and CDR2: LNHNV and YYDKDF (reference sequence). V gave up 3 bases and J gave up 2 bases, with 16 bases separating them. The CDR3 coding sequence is TGTGCCACCAGCAGGCAAGGGGGGGGCCGACAAGAGACCCAGTACTTC. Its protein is CATSRQGGGRQETQYF.

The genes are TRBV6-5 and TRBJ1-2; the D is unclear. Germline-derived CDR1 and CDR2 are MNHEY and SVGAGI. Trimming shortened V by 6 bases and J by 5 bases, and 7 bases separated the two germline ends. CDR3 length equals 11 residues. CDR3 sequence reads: CASSTEYGYTF. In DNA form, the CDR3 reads TGTGCCAGCAGCACAGAATATGGCTACACCTTC.

The CDR3 loop reads CASSGGTGENTEAFF. Here the CDR3 DNA reads TGTGCCAGCAGCGGCGGGACAGGGGAGAACACTGAAGCTTTCTTT. J is TRBJ1-1 and V is TRBV5-8; 10 nucleotides line up with TRBD1. The CDR3 extends over 15 amino acids. V trimming: 4 bases; J trimming: 1 base; junction bases outside the gene matches: 4. CDR1 is SGHTS, CDR2 YDEGEE, per germline.

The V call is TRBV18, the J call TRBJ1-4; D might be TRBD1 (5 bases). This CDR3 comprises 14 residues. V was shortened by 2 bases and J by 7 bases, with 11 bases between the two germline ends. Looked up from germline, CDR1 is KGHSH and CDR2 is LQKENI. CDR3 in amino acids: CASSPGARVEKLFF. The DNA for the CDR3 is TGTGCCAGCTCACCAGGGGCACGGGTTGAAAAACTGTTTTTT.

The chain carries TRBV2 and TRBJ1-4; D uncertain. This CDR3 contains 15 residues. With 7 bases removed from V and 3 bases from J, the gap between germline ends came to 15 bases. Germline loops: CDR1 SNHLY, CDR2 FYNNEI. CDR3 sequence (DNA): TGTGCCAGCACCCTCCGGCGGGTGTCTAATGAAAAACTGTTTTTT. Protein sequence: CASTLRRVSNEKLFF.

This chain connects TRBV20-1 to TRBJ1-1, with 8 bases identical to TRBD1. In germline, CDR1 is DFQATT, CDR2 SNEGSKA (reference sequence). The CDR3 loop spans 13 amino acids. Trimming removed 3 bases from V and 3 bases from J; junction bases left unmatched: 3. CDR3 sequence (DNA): TGCAGTGCTAGTGGCAGGGGGCACACTGAAGCTTTCTTT. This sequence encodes CSASGRGHTEAFF.

CDR3 bases: TGCGCCAGCACCCCGGGACAGGGGGCGGAAGAAGCTTTCTTT. Translating it yields CASTPGQGAEEAFF. V gene TRBV5-1 combines with J gene TRBJ1-1; TRBD1 aligns across 12 bases. Germline CDR1 and CDR2: SGHRS and YFSETQ. This CDR3 comprises 14 residues. The ends lost 6 bases at V and 8 bases at J; junction bases unmatched: 8. The full variable domain, rest sourced from reference TRBV5-1 and TRBJ1-1, is KAGVTQTPRYLIKTRGQQVTLSCSPISGHRSVSWYQQTPGQGLQFLFEYFSETQRNKGNFPGRFSGRQFSNSRSEMNVSTLELGDSALYLCASTPGQGAEEAFFGQGTRLTVV.

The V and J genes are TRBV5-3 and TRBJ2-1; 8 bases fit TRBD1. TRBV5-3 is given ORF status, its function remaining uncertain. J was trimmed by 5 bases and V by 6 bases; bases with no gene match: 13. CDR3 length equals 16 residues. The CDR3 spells CARTCTLGQGNNEQFF. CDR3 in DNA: TGTGCCAGAACTTGCACGCTCGGACAGGGAAACAATGAGCAGTTCTTC.

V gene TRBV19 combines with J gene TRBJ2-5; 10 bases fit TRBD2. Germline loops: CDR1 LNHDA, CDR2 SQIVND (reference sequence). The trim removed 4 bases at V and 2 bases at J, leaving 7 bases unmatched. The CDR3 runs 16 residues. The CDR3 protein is CASSTPRTSGQETQYF. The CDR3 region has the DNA TGTGCCAGTAGTACACCCCGGACTAGCGGACAAGAGACCCAGTACTTC.

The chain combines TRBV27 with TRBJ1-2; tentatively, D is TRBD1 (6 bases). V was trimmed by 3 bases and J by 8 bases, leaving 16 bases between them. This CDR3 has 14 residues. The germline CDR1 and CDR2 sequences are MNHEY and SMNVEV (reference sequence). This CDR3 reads CASSFRRGAGGYTF. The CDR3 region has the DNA TGTGCCAGCAGTTTTCGGCGGGGGGCGGGAGGCTACACCTTC.

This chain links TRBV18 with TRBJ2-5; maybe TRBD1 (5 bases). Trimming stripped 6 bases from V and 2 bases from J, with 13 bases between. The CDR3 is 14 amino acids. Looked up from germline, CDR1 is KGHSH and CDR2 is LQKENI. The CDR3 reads CASSLGARQETQYF. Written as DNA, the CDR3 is TGTGCCAGCTCTCTAGGGGCGCGGCAAGAGACCCAGTACTTC. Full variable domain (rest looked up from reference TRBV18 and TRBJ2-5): NAGVMQNPRHLVRRRGQEARLRCSPMKGHSHVYWYRQLPEEGLKFMVYLQKENIIDESGMPKERFSAEFPKEGPSILRIQQVVRGDSAAYFCASSLGARQETQYFGPGTRLLVL.

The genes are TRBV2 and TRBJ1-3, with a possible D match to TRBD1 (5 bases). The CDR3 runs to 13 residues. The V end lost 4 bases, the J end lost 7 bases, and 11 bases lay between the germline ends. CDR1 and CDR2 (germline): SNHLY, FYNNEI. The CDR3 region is CASSGPGRNTIYF. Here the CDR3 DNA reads TGTGCCAGCAGTGGCCCAGGGCGTAACACCATATATTTT.

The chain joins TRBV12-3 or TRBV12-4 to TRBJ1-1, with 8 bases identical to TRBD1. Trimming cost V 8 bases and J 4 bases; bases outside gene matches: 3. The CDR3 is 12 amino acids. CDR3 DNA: TGTGCCAGCCTACAGGGGGGCACTGAAGCTTTCTTT. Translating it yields CASLQGGTEAFF.

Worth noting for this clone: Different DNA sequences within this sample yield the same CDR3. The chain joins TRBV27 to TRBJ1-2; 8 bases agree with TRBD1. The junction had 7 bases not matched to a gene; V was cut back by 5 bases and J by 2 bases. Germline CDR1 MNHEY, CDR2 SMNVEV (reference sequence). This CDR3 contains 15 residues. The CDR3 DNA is TGTGCCAGCAGTCCCGGGACAGGAGTCAACTATGGCTACACCTTC. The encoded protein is CASSPGTGVNYGYTF.

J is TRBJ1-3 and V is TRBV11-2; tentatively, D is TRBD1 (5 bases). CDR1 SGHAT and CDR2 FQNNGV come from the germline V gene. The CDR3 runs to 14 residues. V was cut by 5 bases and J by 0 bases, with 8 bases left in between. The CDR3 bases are TGTGCCAGCAGCCGACAGCTCTCTGGAAACACCATATATTTT. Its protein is CASSRQLSGNTIYF. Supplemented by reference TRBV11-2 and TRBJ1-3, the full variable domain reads EAGVAQSPRYKIIEKRQSVAFWCNPISGHATLYWYQQILGQGPKLLIQFQNNGVVDDSQLPKDRFSAERLKGVDSTLKIQPAKLEDSAVYLCASSRQLSGNTIYFGEGSWLTVV.

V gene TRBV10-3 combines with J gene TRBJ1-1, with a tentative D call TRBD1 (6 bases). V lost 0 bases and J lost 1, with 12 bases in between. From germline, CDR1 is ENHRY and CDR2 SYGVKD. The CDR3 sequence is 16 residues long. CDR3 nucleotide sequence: TGTGCCATCAGTGAGTCAAACCCGGGACAGAACACTGAAGCTTTCTTT. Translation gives CAISESNPGQNTEAFF.

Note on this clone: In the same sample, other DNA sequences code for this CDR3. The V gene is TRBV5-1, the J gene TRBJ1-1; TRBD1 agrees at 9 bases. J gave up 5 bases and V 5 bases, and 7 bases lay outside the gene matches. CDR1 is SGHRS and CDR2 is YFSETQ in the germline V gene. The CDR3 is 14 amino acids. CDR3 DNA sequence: TGCGCCAGCAGGCCCACAGGGGGCGGGACTGAAGCTTTCTTT. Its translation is CASRPTGGGTEAFF.

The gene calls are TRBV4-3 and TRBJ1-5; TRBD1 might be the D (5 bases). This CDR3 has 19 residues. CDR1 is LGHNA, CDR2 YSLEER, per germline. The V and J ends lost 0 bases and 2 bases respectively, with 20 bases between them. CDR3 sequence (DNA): TGCGCCAGCAGCCAAGATCTTATCGGGGCGGGGAGGGGCAATCAGCCCCAGCATTTT. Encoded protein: CASSQDLIGAGRGNQPQHF.